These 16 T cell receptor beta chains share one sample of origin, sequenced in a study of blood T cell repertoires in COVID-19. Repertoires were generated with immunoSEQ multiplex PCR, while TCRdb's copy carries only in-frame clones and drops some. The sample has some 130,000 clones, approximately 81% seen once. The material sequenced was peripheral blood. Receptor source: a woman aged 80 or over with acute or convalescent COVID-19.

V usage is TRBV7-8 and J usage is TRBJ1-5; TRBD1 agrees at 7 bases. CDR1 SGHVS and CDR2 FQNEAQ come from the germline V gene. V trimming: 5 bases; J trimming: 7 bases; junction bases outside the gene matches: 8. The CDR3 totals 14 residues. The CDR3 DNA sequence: TGTGCCAGCAGCCTCGACAGGGACGGCCAGCCCCAGCATTTT. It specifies CASSLDRDGQPQHF.

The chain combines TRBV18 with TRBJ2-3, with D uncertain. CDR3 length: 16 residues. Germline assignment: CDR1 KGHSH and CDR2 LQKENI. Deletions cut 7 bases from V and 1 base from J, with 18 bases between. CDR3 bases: TGTGCCAGCTTACCTCAGAGCGTAGTAGGCACAGATACGCAGTATTTT. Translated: CASLPQSVVGTDTQYF. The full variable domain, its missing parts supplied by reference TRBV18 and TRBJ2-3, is NAGVMQNPRHLVRRRGQEARLRCSPMKGHSHVYWYRQLPEEGLKFMVYLQKENIIDESGMPKERFSAEFPKEGPSILRIQQVVRGDSAAYFCASLPQSVVGTDTQYFGPGTRLTVL.

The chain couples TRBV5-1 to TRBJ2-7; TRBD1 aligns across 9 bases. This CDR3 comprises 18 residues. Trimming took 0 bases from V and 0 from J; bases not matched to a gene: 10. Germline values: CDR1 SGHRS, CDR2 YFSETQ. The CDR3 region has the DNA TGCGCCAGCAGCTTGGAGGGACAGGGTATAGTGACCTCCTACGAGCAGTACTTC. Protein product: CASSLEGQGIVTSYEQYF.

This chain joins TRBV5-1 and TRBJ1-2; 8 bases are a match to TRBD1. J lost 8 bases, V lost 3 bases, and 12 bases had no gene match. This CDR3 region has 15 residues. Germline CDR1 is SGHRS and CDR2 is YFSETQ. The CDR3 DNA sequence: TGCGCCAGCAGCTCGGAACGGCAGGGGGCTGGAGGCTACACCTTC. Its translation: CASSSERQGAGGYTF.

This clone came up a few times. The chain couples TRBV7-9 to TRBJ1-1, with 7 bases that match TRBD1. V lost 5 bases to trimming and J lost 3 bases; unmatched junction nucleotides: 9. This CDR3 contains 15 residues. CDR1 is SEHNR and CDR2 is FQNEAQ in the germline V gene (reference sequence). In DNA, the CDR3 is TGTGCCAGCAGCCCAGGAGGGGGCGGGTACACTGAAGCTTTCTTT. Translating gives CASSPGGGGYTEAFF.

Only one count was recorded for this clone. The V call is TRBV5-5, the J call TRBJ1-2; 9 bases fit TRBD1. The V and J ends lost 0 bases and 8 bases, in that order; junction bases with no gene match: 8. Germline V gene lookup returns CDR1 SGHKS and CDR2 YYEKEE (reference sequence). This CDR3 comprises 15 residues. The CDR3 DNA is TGTGCCAGCAGCTTGGCTCTGGGACAGGGAAACGGCTACACCTTC. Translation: CASSLALGQGNGYTF.

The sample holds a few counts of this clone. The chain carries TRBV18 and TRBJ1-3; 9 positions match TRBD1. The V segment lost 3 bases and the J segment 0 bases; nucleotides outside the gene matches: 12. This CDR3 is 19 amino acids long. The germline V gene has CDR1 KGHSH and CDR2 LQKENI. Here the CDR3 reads CASSPSIPGQGLSGNTIYF. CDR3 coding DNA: TGTGCCAGCTCACCGTCGATCCCGGGACAGGGACTCTCTGGAAACACCATATATTTT.

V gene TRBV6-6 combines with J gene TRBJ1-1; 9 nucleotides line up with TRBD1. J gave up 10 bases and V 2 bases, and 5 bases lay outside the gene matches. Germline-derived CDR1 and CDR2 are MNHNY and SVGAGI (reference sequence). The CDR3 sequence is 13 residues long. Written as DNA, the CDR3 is TGTGCCAGCAGTTACGAACAGGGGGCTGCAGCTTTCTTT. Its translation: CASSYEQGAAAFF.

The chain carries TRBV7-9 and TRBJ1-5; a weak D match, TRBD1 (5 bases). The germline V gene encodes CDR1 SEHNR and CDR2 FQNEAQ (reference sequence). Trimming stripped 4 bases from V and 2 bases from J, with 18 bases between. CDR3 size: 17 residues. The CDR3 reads CASSSTSGYEGNQPQHF. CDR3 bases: TGTGCCAGCAGCTCTACCTCAGGGTACGAGGGCAATCAGCCCCAGCATTTT.

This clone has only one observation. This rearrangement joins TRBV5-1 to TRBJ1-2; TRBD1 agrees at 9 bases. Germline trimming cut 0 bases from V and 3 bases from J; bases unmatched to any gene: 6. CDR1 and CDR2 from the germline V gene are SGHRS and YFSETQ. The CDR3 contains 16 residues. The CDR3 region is CASSLGGQGGDYGYTF. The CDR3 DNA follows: TGCGCCAGCAGCTTGGGGGGACAGGGAGGAGACTATGGCTACACCTTC.

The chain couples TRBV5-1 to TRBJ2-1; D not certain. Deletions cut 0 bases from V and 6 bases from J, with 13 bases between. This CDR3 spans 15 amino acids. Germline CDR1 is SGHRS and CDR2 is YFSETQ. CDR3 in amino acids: CASSLENKQINEQFF. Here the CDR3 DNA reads TGCGCCAGCAGCTTGGAGAACAAACAGATCAATGAGCAGTTCTTC.

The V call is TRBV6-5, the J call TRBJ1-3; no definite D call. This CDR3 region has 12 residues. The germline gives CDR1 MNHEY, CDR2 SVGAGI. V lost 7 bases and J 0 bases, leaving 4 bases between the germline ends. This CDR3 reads CASTFSGNTIYF. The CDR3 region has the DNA TGTGCCAGCACCTTCTCTGGAAACACCATATATTTT.

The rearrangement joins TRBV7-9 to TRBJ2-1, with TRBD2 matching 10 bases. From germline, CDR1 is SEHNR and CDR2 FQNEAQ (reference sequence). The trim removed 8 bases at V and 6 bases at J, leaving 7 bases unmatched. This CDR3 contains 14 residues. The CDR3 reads CASGATSGSNEQFF. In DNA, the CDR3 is TGTGCCAGCGGCGCGACTAGCGGGTCCAATGAGCAGTTCTTC. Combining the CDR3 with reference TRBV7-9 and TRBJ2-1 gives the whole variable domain DTGVSQNPRHKITKRGQNVTFRCDPISEHNRLYWYRQTLGQGPEFLTYFQNEAQLEKSRLLSDRFSAERPKGSFSTLEIQRTEQGDSAMYLCASGATSGSNEQFFGPGTRLTVL.

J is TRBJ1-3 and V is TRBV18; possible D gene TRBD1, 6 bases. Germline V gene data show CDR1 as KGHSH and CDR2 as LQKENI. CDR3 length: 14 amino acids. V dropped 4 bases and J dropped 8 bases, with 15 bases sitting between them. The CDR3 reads CASSLRTALDTIYF. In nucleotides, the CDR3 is TGTGCCAGCTCACTCCGGACAGCCCTAGACACCATATATTTT.

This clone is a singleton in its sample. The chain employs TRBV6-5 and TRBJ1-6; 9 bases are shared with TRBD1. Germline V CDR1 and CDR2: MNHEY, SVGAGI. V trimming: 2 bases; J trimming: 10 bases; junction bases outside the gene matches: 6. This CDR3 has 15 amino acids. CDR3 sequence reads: CASSYIQGAGSPLHF. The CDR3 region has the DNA TGTGCCAGCAGTTACATACAGGGGGCTGGGTCACCCCTCCACTTT.

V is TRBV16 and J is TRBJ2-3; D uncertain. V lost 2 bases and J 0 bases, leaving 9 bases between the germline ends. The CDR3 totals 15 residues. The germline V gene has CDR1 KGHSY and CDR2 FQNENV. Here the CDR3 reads CASSQGDISTDTQYF. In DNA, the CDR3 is TGTGCCAGCAGCCAAGGAGATATTAGCACAGATACGCAGTATTTT.